This TCR beta chain was recorded in a study of early T cells in non-severe SARS-CoV-2 infection. Germline CDR1 reads SQVTM; CDR2 reads ANQGSEA. The CDR3 sequence is 13 residues long. V was pared by 5 bases and J by 0 bases, with 0 bases of the junction left unmatched. TCRdb called the 5' RACE reads again in MiXCR, with one record for every CDR3 protein. The sample holds 60,000 or so distinct CDR3 sequences, around 10% seen once. The TCR originated in an adult who was a healthcare worker with PCR-confirmed SARS-CoV-2 infection or an uninfected control (not recorded which). V and J are TRBV29-1 and TRBJ2-1, with TRBD2 matching 8 bases. Material: whole blood, obtained at baseline. The CDR3 sequence is CSVRGGSYNEQFF. The CDR3 DNA follows: TGCAGCGTTCGGGGGGGCTCCTACAATGAGCAGTTCTTC.